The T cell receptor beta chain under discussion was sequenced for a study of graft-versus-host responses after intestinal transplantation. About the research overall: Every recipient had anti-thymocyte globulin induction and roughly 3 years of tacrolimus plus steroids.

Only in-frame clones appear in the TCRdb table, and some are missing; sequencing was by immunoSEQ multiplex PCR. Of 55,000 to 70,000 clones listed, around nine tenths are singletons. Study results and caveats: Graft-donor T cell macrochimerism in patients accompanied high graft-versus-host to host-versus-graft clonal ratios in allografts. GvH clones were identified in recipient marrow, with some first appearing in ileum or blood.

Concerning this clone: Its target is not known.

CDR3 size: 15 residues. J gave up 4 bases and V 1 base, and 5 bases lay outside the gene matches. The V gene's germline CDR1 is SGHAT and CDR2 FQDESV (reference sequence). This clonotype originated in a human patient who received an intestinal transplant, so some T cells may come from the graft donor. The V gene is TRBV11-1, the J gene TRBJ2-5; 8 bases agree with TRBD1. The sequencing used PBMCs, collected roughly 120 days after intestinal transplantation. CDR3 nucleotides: TGTGCCAGCAGCTTAGTGGGACAGGCGGTAGAGACCCAGTACTTC. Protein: CASSLVGQAVETQYF.